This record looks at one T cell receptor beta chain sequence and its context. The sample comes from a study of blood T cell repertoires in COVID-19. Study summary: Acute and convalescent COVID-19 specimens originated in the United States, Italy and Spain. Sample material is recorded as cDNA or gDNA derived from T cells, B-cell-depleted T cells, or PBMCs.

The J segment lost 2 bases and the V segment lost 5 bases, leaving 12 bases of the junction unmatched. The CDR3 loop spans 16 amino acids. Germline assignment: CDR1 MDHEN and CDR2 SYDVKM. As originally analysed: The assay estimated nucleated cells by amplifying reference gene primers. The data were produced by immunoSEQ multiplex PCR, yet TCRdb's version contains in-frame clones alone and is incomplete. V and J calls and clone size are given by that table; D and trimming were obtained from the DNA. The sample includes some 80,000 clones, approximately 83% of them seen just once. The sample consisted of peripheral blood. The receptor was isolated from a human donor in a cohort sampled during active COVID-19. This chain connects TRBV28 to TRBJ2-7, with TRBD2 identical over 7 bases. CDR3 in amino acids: CASSGSHSGVPYEQYF. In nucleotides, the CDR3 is TGTGCCAGCAGTGGGAGCCACAGCGGGGTTCCCTACGAGCAGTACTTC. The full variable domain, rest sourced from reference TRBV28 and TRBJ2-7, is DVKVTQSSRYLVKRTGEKVFLECVQDMDHENMFWYRQDPGLGLRLIYFSYDVKMKEKGDIPEGYSVSREKKERFSLILESASTNQTSMYLCASSGSHSGVPYEQYFGPGTRLTVT.